The T cell receptor (beta chain) described here comes from a study of blood T cell repertoires in COVID-19 (dated by TCRdb to 2020 to 2021). In the study overall: Samples covering the acute and convalescent phases of COVID-19 were provided by collaborators in the United States, Italy and Spain. A freely available public database, intended as a resource for researchers studying the immune response to SARS-CoV-2, is where the repertoires were released. Where HLA class I and class II types were available, the types were taken from metadata supplied by the sample provider, not from assay-based typing. The prospective study material was composed of cDNA or gDNA derived from T cells, B-cell-depleted T cells, or PBMCs. The sample metadata nearly always contained a de-identified subject ID, COVID-19 status, age in years and sex. Subjects who had been exposed to COVID-19, were actively infected with it, or had recovered from it provided the deeply sampled blood TCRbeta repertoires that made up the dataset. The samples were drawn from two sources: the first 160 participants of the ongoing ImmuneRACE study, and 1,000 to 1,500 subjects contributed by 6 global collaborators.

V is pruned by 5 bases and J by 1 base, leaving 6 bases of the junction without a gene match. From the cysteine up to the phenylalanine, the CDR3 has a length of 15 residues. Solely the CDR3 DNA is kept, with 45 bases framed from the first base. Via the germline V gene (reference sequence), CDR1 is LNHNV and CDR2 YYDKDF. TCRbeta CDR3 regions were amplified from genomic DNA by means of the immunoSEQ Assay, a bias-controlled multiplex PCR. The source study handled its data this way. Within the assay, amplification of reference gene primers was used to estimate how many nucleated cells each sample contained. Sequence reads were collapsed and filtered to measure the absolute abundance of every unique TCRbeta CDR3 rearrangement. For each sample, productive Simpson clonality was calculated as the square root of Simpson's diversity index over productive rearrangements. Imported from immuneACCESS, the table was reduced by TCRdb to in-frame sequences with V and J called. These copies leave out some clones; in studies compared against another copy, an unresolved V gene accounts for under half, and the cause of the remainder is not known. V and J calls and clone size are as listed in that table; D and trimming were resolved from the DNA. The sample table holds about 140,000 clones, of which 65% to 80% were seen once. The biggest ten clones account for 1.9% of the sample.

Whole blood was collected in K2EDTA tubes by collaborating institutions according to the institutions' own protocols. For TCRbeta analysis, collaborator samples were shipped as frozen whole blood, as isolated PBMCs, or as DNA extracted from either sample type. On this clone: Its cognate antigen has yet to be identified. Base qualities were left out, and no much larger clone turns up one base away.

Overall study results and their limits: How much clinical and demographic metadata was included differed by source and by participant, and the metadata was provided uncurated.

This chain is built from TRBV15 and TRBJ2-5; 8 bases in the middle match TRBD1. Sequencing was done on a sample of peripheral blood. This TCR was sampled from an older woman with acute or convalescent COVID-19. The CDR3 amino acid sequence is: CATSRRTGTQETQYF. The nucleotides are TGTGCCACCAGCCGACGGACAGGGACCCAAGAGACCCAGTACTTC.